What follows are 20 T cell receptor beta chains derived from one specimen sequenced in a study of T cell responses to AZD1222 COVID-19 vaccine. Clones were sequenced by immunoSEQ multiplex PCR, and TCRdb holds only the in-frame ones, with some missing. The sample includes 150,000 to 180,000 clones, approximately 90% of them seen just once. The sequencing here drew on peripheral blood, taken on day 0 of AZD1222 vaccination. All receptors derive from an adult in good health.

V usage is TRBV4-2 and J usage is TRBJ2-4; tentatively, D is TRBD2 (6 bases). V lost 1 base and J 0 bases, leaving 16 bases between the germline ends. There are 18 residues in the CDR3. The V gene's germline CDR1 is LGHNA and CDR2 YNFKEQ. The CDR3 coding sequence is TGTGCCAGCAGCCAAGCCCCCGGGACTTCATTAGCCAAAAACATTCAGTACTTC. Translating it yields CASSQAPGTSLAKNIQYF.

This clone was picked up one time. V usage is TRBV12-3 or TRBV12-4 and J usage is TRBJ2-1; D is unclear. Trimming took 3 bases from V and 9 from J, leaving 9 bases between them. This CDR3 is 12 amino acids long. The DNA for the CDR3 is TGTGCCAGCAGTTTTTCAAACGGTGAGCAGTTCTTC. As protein: CASSFSNGEQFF.

CDR3 loop: CASRPGQGGGQPQHF. The CDR3, as DNA: TGTGCCAGCAGGCCGGGACAGGGAGGAGGGCAGCCCCAGCATTTT. The chain is built from TRBV27 and TRBJ1-5, with 9 bases identical to TRBD1. The CDR3 is 15 residues long. Looked up from germline, CDR1 is MNHEY and CDR2 is SMNVEV (reference sequence). V lost 6 bases to trimming and J lost 7 bases; unmatched junction nucleotides: 10.

The chain uses TRBV18 and TRBJ1-1; D perhaps matches TRBD1 (5 bases). The CDR3 is made up of 15 amino acids. Germline V gives CDR1 KGHSH, CDR2 LQKENI. Trimming pared 6 bases from V and 0 bases from J, leaving 14 bases between. This CDR3 is CASSPRDRLNTEAFF. The CDR3 DNA reads as TGTGCCAGCTCTCCGAGAGACAGATTGAACACTGAAGCTTTCTTT.

This clone was recorded only once. The chain has TRBV28 and TRBJ1-1, with D perhaps matching TRBD1 (5 bases). Germline CDR1 and CDR2: MDHEN and SYDVKM. The CDR3 is 13 residues long. The CDR3 DNA is TGTGCTATCCGTGGACACCTTAACACTGAAGCTTTCTTT. This encodes CAIRGHLNTEAFF.

The chain couples TRBV10-3 to TRBJ1-1; possible D gene TRBD1, 5 bases. The V end lost 6 bases, the J end lost 5 bases, and 22 bases lay between the germline ends. Germline CDR1 is ENHRY and CDR2 is SYGVKD. The length of the CDR3 is 16 residues. The CDR3 loop is CAIRSGAVHGGTEAFF. The DNA for the CDR3 is TGTGCCATCAGATCGGGCGCGGTCCACGGGGGAACTGAAGCTTTCTTT.

Here the CDR3 reads CAISELRGDTGELFF. CDR3 nucleotides: TGTGCCATCAGTGAGTTGCGCGGGGACACCGGGGAGCTGTTTTTT. J is TRBJ2-2 and V is TRBV10-3, with D maybe TRBD2 (6 bases). The CDR3 covers 15 residues. V was clipped by 1 base and J by 3 bases, with 9 bases between them. From germline, CDR1 is ENHRY and CDR2 SYGVKD.

The CDR3 here is CASSSIRDSYQETQYF. CDR3 sequence (DNA): TGTGCCAGCAGCTCAATCCGGGACAGCTACCAAGAGACCCAGTACTTC. The chain is built from TRBV11-2 and TRBJ2-5; 7 bases agree with TRBD1. V trimming: 4 bases; J trimming: 0 bases; junction bases outside the gene matches: 8. The CDR3 spans 16 residues. Per the germline V gene, CDR1 is SGHAT and CDR2 is FQNNGV.

The V gene is TRBV18, the J gene TRBJ1-5; 8 bases agree with TRBD1. The length of the CDR3 is 15 residues. In germline, CDR1 is KGHSH, CDR2 LQKENI. V shed 3 bases, J shed 7 bases, and the junction held 8 bases outside the gene matches. The CDR3 sequence is CASSPTTGVGQPQHF. In DNA, the CDR3 is TGTGCCAGCTCACCGACGACAGGGGTCGGCCAGCCCCAGCATTTT.

V and J are TRBV19 and TRBJ1-6; D ambiguous. Germline V gene sequence: CDR1 LNHDA, CDR2 SQIVND (reference sequence). The CDR3 has 15 amino acids. V lost 5 bases and J 0 bases, leaving 8 bases between the germline ends. The DNA for the CDR3 is TGTGCCAGTAGTGCCTGGAGCTCCTATAATTCACCCCTCCACTTT. Its protein is CASSAWSSYNSPLHF.

The chain uses TRBV24-1 and TRBJ2-3; D might be TRBD1 (6 bases). There are 16 residues in the CDR3. Between the trimmed V and J ends, which lost 3 bases and 0 bases, there was a span of 12 bases. CDR1 KGHDR and CDR2 SFDVKD come from the germline V gene. CDR3 in DNA: TGTGCCACCAGTGATGCCCCTACAGGGAGCACAGATACGCAGTATTTT. Encoded protein: CATSDAPTGSTDTQYF.

The chain combines TRBV28 with TRBJ1-1; D not certain. The CDR3 is 12 amino acids. CDR1 and CDR2 from the germline V gene are MDHEN and SYDVKM. V lost 8 bases and J 0 bases, leaving 7 bases between the germline ends. The CDR3 region has the DNA TGTGCCAGCCATGACGTGAACACTGAAGCTTTCTTT. Amino acid sequence: CASHDVNTEAFF.

The rearrangement uses TRBV13 and TRBJ2-7, with TRBD2 matching 15 bases. Germline V CDR1 and CDR2: PRHDT, FYEKMQ (reference sequence). CDR3 length equals 17 residues. V gave up 1 base and J gave up 3 bases; unmatched junction bases: 4. The CDR3 loop is CASSLAGTSGRSYEQYF. The CDR3 bases are TGTGCCAGCAGCTTAGCTGGGACTAGCGGGAGGAGCTACGAGCAGTACTTC. Together with reference TRBV13 and TRBJ2-7, the CDR3 gives the full variable domain: AAGVIQSPRHLIKEKRETATLKCYPIPRHDTVYWYQQGPGQDPQFLISFYEKMQSDKGSIPDRFSAQQFSDYHSELNMSSLELGDSALYFCASSLAGTSGRSYEQYFGPGTRLTVT.

V is TRBV19 and J is TRBJ2-2, with a weak D call TRBD1 (5 bases). The V end lost 7 bases, the J end lost 0 bases, and 12 bases lay between the germline ends. CDR1 is LNHDA, CDR2 SQIVND, per germline (reference sequence). CDR3 length: 15 amino acids. DNA for the CDR3: TGTGCCAGTATTCGTCAGGGTTCGAACACCGGGGAGCTGTTTTTT. Amino acid sequence: CASIRQGSNTGELFF.

The genes are TRBV11-2 and TRBJ2-1; D not certain. The length of the CDR3 is 13 residues. Between the trimmed V and J ends, which lost 11 bases and 3 bases, there was a span of 14 bases. CDR1 and CDR2 (germline): SGHAT, FQNNGV. CDR3 in amino acids: CACTAIRYNEQFF. DNA for the CDR3: TGTGCCTGTACAGCTATACGCTACAATGAGCAGTTCTTC.

The gene calls are TRBV7-2 and TRBJ2-5, with 8 bases lining up with TRBD2. V gave up 4 bases and J gave up 3 bases; unmatched junction bases: 10. Germline CDR1 and CDR2: SGHTA and FQGNSA. The CDR3 runs 16 residues. CDR3 sequence reads: CASSSSPAGDEETQYF. The CDR3 DNA is TGTGCCAGCAGCTCCTCCCCAGCGGGAGATGAAGAGACCCAGTACTTC.

This chain uses TRBV28 with TRBJ2-5, with 10 bases matching TRBD2. Germline CDR1 and CDR2: MDHEN and SYDVKM. V was pared by 2 bases and J by 2 bases, with 11 bases of the junction left unmatched. CDR3 length: 18 amino acids. CDR3 DNA sequence: TGTGCCAGCAGTTTAATCCCAGCGGGAGGGTTTATTCAAGAGACCCAGTACTTC. Translated: CASSLIPAGGFIQETQYF.

This rearrangement joins TRBV28 to TRBJ1-3, with 7 bases that match TRBD1. Losses at the gene ends were 1 base for V and 4 bases for J; bases not matched to a gene: 10. The CDR3 totals 17 residues. In germline, CDR1 is MDHEN, CDR2 SYDVKM. CDR3 loop: CASSLLFGDSQGNTIYF. In DNA form, the CDR3 reads TGTGCCAGCAGTTTATTATTCGGGGACAGTCAGGGAAACACCATATATTTT.

The chain carries TRBV28 and TRBJ1-4; D is ambiguous. CDR3 size: 14 residues. V was trimmed by 1 base and J by 7 bases, leaving 10 bases between them. Per the germline V gene, CDR1 is MDHEN and CDR2 is SYDVKM. The chain's CDR3 is CASSLFGSGEKLFF. In DNA form, the CDR3 reads TGTGCCAGCAGTTTATTTGGATCGGGTGAAAAACTGTTTTTT.

This chain links TRBV7-6 with TRBJ1-1; D gene unclear. The CDR3 covers 13 residues. The V gene's germline CDR1 is SGHVS and CDR2 FNYEAQ. The V and J ends lost 1 base and 3 bases respectively, with 6 bases between them. For the CDR3, the DNA is TGTGCCAGCAGCTTAGTTAAGGACACTGAAGCTTTCTTT. As protein: CASSLVKDTEAFF.